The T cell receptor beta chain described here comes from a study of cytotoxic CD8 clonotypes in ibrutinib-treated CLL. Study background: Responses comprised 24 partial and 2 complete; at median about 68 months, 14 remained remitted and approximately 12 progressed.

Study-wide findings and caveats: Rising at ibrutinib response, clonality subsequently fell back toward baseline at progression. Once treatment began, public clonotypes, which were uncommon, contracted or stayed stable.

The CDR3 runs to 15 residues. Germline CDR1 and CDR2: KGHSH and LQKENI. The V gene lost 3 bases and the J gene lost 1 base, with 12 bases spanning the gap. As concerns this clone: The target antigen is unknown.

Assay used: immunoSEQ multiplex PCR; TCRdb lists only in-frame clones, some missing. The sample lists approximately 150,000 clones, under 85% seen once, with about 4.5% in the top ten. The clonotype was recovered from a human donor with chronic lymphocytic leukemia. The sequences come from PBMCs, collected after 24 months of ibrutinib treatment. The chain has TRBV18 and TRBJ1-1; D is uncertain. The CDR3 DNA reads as TGTGCCAGCTCACCCATTCGGGGTTCGAACACTGAAGCTTTCTTT. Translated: CASSPIRGSNTEAFF.